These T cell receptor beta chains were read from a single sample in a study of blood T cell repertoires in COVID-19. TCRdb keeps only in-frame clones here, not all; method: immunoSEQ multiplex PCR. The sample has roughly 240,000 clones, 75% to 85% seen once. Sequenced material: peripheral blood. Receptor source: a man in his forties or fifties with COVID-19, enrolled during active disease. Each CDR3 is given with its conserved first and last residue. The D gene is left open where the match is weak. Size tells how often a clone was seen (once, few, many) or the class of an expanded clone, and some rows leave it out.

CDR3 protein: CASSVEGQSSYNEQFF
CDR3 DNA: TGTGCCAGCAGCGTAGAGGGACAGAGCTCCTACAATGAGCAGTTCTTC
CDR3 length: 16
D gene: TRBD1
clone size: -
J gene: TRBJ2-1
V gene: TRBV9

CDR3 protein: CASSPPIRGPGYTF
CDR3 DNA: TGTGCCAGCAGCCCTCCGATTCGGGGTCCTGGCTACACCTTC
CDR3 length: 14
D gene: -
clone size: -
J gene: TRBJ1-2
V gene: TRBV11-2

CDR3 protein: CASSASPGTATYGYTF
CDR3 DNA: TGTGCCAGCAGCGCATCGCCCGGGACAGCGACCTATGGCTACACCTTC
CDR3 length: 16
D gene: TRBD1
clone size: -
J gene: TRBJ1-2
V gene: TRBV28

CDR3 protein: CASSLDSANNQPQHF
CDR3 DNA: TGTGCCAGCAGCTTAGATTCAGCGAACAATCAGCCCCAGCATTTT
CDR3 length: 15
D gene: -
clone size: -
J gene: TRBJ1-5
V gene: TRBV7-2

CDR3 protein: CASSKDRPISGANVLTF
CDR3 DNA: TGTGCCAGCAGCAAGGACAGGCCAATCTCTGGGGCCAACGTCCTGACTTTC
CDR3 length: 17
D gene: TRBD1
clone size: -
J gene: TRBJ2-6
V gene: TRBV5-4

CDR3 protein: CASSARTGINQPQHF
CDR3 DNA: TGTGCCAGCAGCGCTCGGACAGGGATCAATCAGCCCCAGCATTTT
CDR3 length: 15
D gene: TRBD1
clone size: few
J gene: TRBJ1-5
V gene: TRBV3-1/TRBV3-2

CDR3 protein: CASSAPRDTEAFF
CDR3 DNA: TGTGCCAGCAGCGCCCCGCGGGACACTGAAGCTTTCTTT
CDR3 length: 13
D gene: -
clone size: -
J gene: TRBJ1-1
V gene: TRBV7-8

CDR3 protein: CAIRGTGGNYGYTF
CDR3 DNA: TGTGCCATCCGGGGGACAGGGGGGAACTATGGCTACACCTTC
CDR3 length: 14
D gene: TRBD1
clone size: -
J gene: TRBJ1-2
V gene: TRBV10-3

CDR3 protein: CATRRGVLSNQPQHF
CDR3 DNA: TGTGCCACCCGTCGGGGGGTTTTAAGCAATCAGCCCCAGCATTTT
CDR3 length: 15
D gene: -
clone size: -
J gene: TRBJ1-5
V gene: TRBV19

CDR3 protein: CASSLVSGDTQYF
CDR3 DNA: TGTGCCAGCAGCTTAGTTTCTGGCGATACGCAGTATTTT
CDR3 length: 13
D gene: -
clone size: -
J gene: TRBJ2-3
V gene: TRBV13

CDR3 protein: CASIRGLFTEAFF
CDR3 DNA: TGTGCCTCAATTAGGGGGCTCTTCACTGAAGCTTTCTTT
CDR3 length: 13
D gene: TRBD1
clone size: few
J gene: TRBJ1-1
V gene: TRBV12-3/TRBV12-4

CDR3 protein: CASSLGLAGAHTGELFF
CDR3 DNA: TGTGCCAGCAGCTTGGGACTAGCGGGAGCTCACACCGGGGAGCTGTTTTTT
CDR3 length: 17
D gene: TRBD2
clone size: -
J gene: TRBJ2-2
V gene: TRBV5-6

CDR3 protein: CASFGNSQRGINEQFF
CDR3 DNA: TGTGCCAGTTTTGGGAATAGCCAGCGGGGGATCAATGAGCAGTTCTTC
CDR3 length: 16
D gene: TRBD2
clone size: many
J gene: TRBJ2-1
V gene: TRBV19

CDR3 protein: CATSDTGTSGGSRTQYF
CDR3 DNA: TGTGCCACCAGTGATACCGGGACTAGCGGGGGCTCGAGGACCCAGTACTTC
CDR3 length: 17
D gene: TRBD2
clone size: -
J gene: TRBJ2-5
V gene: TRBV24-1

CDR3 protein: CASRHRDSGNTIYF
CDR3 DNA: TGTGCCAGCAGACACAGAGACTCTGGAAACACCATATATTTT
CDR3 length: 14
D gene: -
clone size: -
J gene: TRBJ1-3
V gene: TRBV3-1/TRBV3-2

CDR3 protein: CASSTGTGFRNTIYF
CDR3 DNA: TGTGCCAGCAGTACGGGGACAGGGTTTAGAAACACCATATATTTT
CDR3 length: 15
D gene: TRBD1
clone size: -
J gene: TRBJ1-3
V gene: TRBV27

CDR3 protein: CASSRDGDYGYTF
CDR3 DNA: TGTGCCAGCAGTCGAGACGGAGACTATGGCTACACCTTC
CDR3 length: 13
D gene: -
clone size: -
J gene: TRBJ1-2
V gene: TRBV6-4

CDR3 protein: CASSPGTGAGTGEAFF
CDR3 DNA: TGTGCCAGCAGCCCGGGGACAGGGGCAGGAACTGGTGAAGCTTTCTTT
CDR3 length: 16
D gene: TRBD1
clone size: -
J gene: TRBJ1-1
V gene: TRBV7-6

CDR3 protein: CSGVTGRYTEAFF
CDR3 DNA: TGCAGCGGAGTGACAGGACGGTACACTGAAGCTTTCTTT
CDR3 length: 13
D gene: -
clone size: -
J gene: TRBJ1-1
V gene: TRBV29-1

CDR3 protein: CASSETQSAGKLFF
CDR3 DNA: TGTGCCAGCAGCGAGACACAATCTGCAGGGAAACTGTTTTTT
CDR3 length: 14
D gene: -
clone size: -
J gene: TRBJ1-4
V gene: TRBV2

CDR3 protein: CASSSGQNPNTGELFF
CDR3 DNA: TGTGCCAGTAGTTCGGGTCAGAACCCGAACACCGGGGAGCTGTTTTTT
CDR3 length: 16
D gene: -
clone size: -
J gene: TRBJ2-2
V gene: TRBV19

CDR3 protein: CAISESVSGGEQFF
CDR3 DNA: TGTGCCATCAGTGAGTCCGTCAGCGGGGGTGAGCAGTTCTTC
CDR3 length: 14
D gene: TRBD2
clone size: -
J gene: TRBJ2-1
V gene: TRBV10-3

CDR3 protein: CASSAGTGAHNQPQHF
CDR3 DNA: TGTGCCAGCAGCGCAGGAACAGGGGCGCACAATCAGCCCCAGCATTTT
CDR3 length: 16
D gene: TRBD1
clone size: few
J gene: TRBJ1-5
V gene: TRBV9

CDR3 protein: CASTGGASTGELFF
CDR3 DNA: TGCGCCAGCACCGGGGGGGCGAGCACCGGGGAGCTGTTTTTT
CDR3 length: 14
D gene: TRBD2
clone size: -
J gene: TRBJ2-2
V gene: TRBV5-1

CDR3 protein: CASGPLGQGAAEQFF
CDR3 DNA: TGTGCCAGTGGCCCTTTGGGACAGGGGGCCGCTGAGCAGTTCTTC
CDR3 length: 15
D gene: TRBD1
clone size: -
J gene: TRBJ2-1
V gene: TRBV19

CDR3 protein: CASSRQTYEQYF
CDR3 DNA: TGTGCCAGCAGTAGACAGACCTACGAGCAGTACTTC
CDR3 length: 12
D gene: -
clone size: few
J gene: TRBJ2-7
V gene: TRBV12-3/TRBV12-4